This is a list of T cell receptor beta chains from one sample in a study of blood T cell repertoires in COVID-19. The table came from immunoSEQ multiplex PCR; TCRdb's copy has only in-frame clones and leaves some out. This sample has about 310,000 clones, with around 90% found just once. Specimen: PBMCs or T cells enriched from blood (not recorded which). Source of these receptors: a woman aged 18-35 years who had recovered from COVID-19. Each CDR3 is given with its conserved first and last residue. Fields, in order: clone size, J gene, D gene, V gene, CDR3 protein, CDR3 DNA. The D gene is left open where the match is weak. Expanded clones are given a class, and other clones once, few, many or no size at all.

NA,TRBJ2-7,NA,TRBV7-8,CASSSPRWQGLYEQYF,TGTGCCAGCAGCTCCCCTCGGTGGCAGGGACTCTACGAGCAGTACTTC
NA,TRBJ1-2,NA,TRBV5-5,CASSLAGPGRFNYGYTF,TGTGCCAGCAGCTTGGCCGGGCCAGGGCGTTTTAACTATGGCTACACCTTC
NA,TRBJ2-7,TRBD1,TRBV3-1/TRBV3-2,CASSRTGGLSYEQYF,TGTGCCAGCAGCCGGACAGGGGGCTTGAGCTACGAGCAGTACTTC
NA,TRBJ2-7,NA,TRBV10-1,CASSVTIFYEQYF,TGCGCCAGCAGTGTAACTATCTTCTACGAGCAGTACTTC
NA,TRBJ1-1,NA,TRBV28,CASSLGQTREAFF,TGTGCCAGCAGTCTAGGACAGACGAGAGAAGCTTTCTTT
NA,TRBJ2-2,NA,TRBV18,CASSPPGQRNTGELFF,TGTGCCAGCTCACCCCCGGGACAACGGAACACCGGGGAGCTGTTTTTT
NA,TRBJ2-4,NA,TRBV7-8,CASSLAGGGVGAKNIQYF,TGTGCCAGCAGCTTAGCGGGAGGAGGTGTCGGGGCCAAAAACATTCAGTACTTC
few,TRBJ2-3,NA,TRBV11-3,CASSLVGGGDTQYF,TGTGCCAGCAGCTTAGTCGGCGGTGGAGATACGCAGTATTTT
NA,TRBJ2-1,TRBD2,TRBV7-7,CASSSLGTSHEQFF,TGTGCCAGCAGCTCCCTAGGGACTAGCCATGAGCAGTTCTTC
NA,TRBJ1-6,TRBD1,TRBV7-2,CASSLTGTGALNSPLHF,TGTGCCAGCAGCTTAACCGGGACAGGGGCGCTTAATTCACCCCTCCACTTT
few,TRBJ1-3,NA,TRBV7-2,CASSLGGWNTIYF,TGTGCCAGCAGCTTGGGAGGGTGGAACACCATATATTTT
NA,TRBJ2-1,TRBD1,TRBV19,CASSRQGRMGNEQFF,TGTGCCAGTAGTAGACAGGGGCGAATGGGAAATGAGCAGTTCTTC
NA,TRBJ2-3,NA,TRBV3-1/TRBV3-2,CASSQEPSNRSTDTQYF,TGTGCCAGCAGCCAAGAACCGAGCAACCGAAGCACAGATACGCAGTATTTT
once,TRBJ2-5,NA,TRBV5-4,CASKGGGLQAPPETQYF,TGTGCCAGCAAGGGTGGAGGGCTCCAAGCCCCCCCAGAGACCCAGTACTTC
NA,TRBJ1-1,TRBD1,TRBV7-3,CASGWDSAEAFF,TGTGCCAGCGGGTGGGACAGCGCTGAAGCTTTCTTT
NA,TRBJ1-1,NA,TRBV28,CASSSPGAEAFF,TGTGCCAGCAGTTCCCCGGGGGCTGAAGCTTTCTTT
NA,TRBJ2-1,NA,TRBV6-5,CASRHLGSNEQFF,TGTGCCAGCAGGCATTTGGGGAGCAATGAGCAGTTCTTC
NA,TRBJ1-4,TRBD1,TRBV9,CASRTQGAATNEKLFF,TGTGCCAGCAGGACCCAGGGGGCTGCAACTAATGAAAAACTGTTTTTT
NA,TRBJ2-7,NA,TRBV4-2,CASSQPSGESYEQYF,TGTGCCAGCAGCCAACCTTCGGGGGAGTCCTACGAGCAGTACTTC
NA,TRBJ1-2,TRBD1,TRBV7-2,CASSLVTGDWGYTF,TGTGCCAGCAGCTTAGTTACAGGGGACTGGGGCTACACCTTC
NA,TRBJ2-7,NA,TRBV19,CASSIIGRADEQYF,TGTGCCAGTAGTATAATCGGCAGGGCCGACGAGCAGTACTTC
NA,TRBJ2-6,NA,TRBV4-3,CASSPGTTSGANVLTF,TGCGCCAGCAGCCCAGGGACAACCTCTGGGGCCAACGTCCTGACTTTC
NA,TRBJ2-1,TRBD2,TRBV11-3,CASSLEGLAGETNEQFF,TGTGCCAGCAGCTTAGAGGGACTAGCGGGAGAGACCAATGAGCAGTTCTTC
NA,TRBJ2-1,NA,TRBV9,CASSVGGGRSNEQFF,TGTGCCAGCAGCGTAGGGGGCGGCCGGAGCAATGAGCAGTTCTTC
NA,TRBJ1-1,NA,TRBV18,CASSGALTEAFF,TGTGCCAGCTCAGGGGCTCTAACTGAAGCTTTCTTT
few,TRBJ2-7,TRBD2,TRBV5-6,CASSLGLAGVYEQYF,TGTGCCAGCAGCTTGGGACTAGCGGGAGTTTACGAGCAGTACTTC
NA,TRBJ2-5,TRBD2,TRBV7-6,CASSDLAGGRETQYF,TGTGCCAGCAGCGATCTAGCGGGAGGGCGGGAGACCCAGTACTTC
NA,TRBJ1-1,NA,TRBV9,CASSAGQLTEAFF,TGTGCCAGCAGCGCGGGACAATTAACTGAAGCTTTCTTT
NA,TRBJ2-3,TRBD2,TRBV11-3,CASSLGLAADTQYF,TGTGCCAGCAGCCTGGGACTAGCTGCAGATACGCAGTATTTT
NA,TRBJ1-2,NA,TRBV3-1/TRBV3-2,CASSRTGGYGYTF,TGTGCCAGCAGCCGGACTGGAGGCTATGGCTACACCTTC
NA,TRBJ1-2,TRBD1,TRBV7-9,CASSLGTGAGQGYGYTF,TGTGCCAGCAGCTTAGGGACAGGGGCCGGCCAAGGCTATGGCTACACCTTC
NA,TRBJ2-3,TRBD2,TRBV4-2,CASSQTSGREDTQYF,TGTGCCAGCAGCCAGACTAGCGGGAGGGAGGATACGCAGTATTTT
NA,TRBJ1-1,TRBD1,TRBV6-5,CASWTGGYTEAFF,TGTGCCAGCTGGACAGGGGGCTACACTGAAGCTTTCTTT
NA,TRBJ1-1,NA,TRBV9,CASSGGVNTEAFF,TGTGCCAGCTCCGGGGGGGTGAACACTGAAGCTTTCTTT
NA,TRBJ2-7,NA,TRBV7-9,CASSLGLRQTSYEQYF,TGTGCCAGCAGCTTAGGTCTGCGCCAAACTTCCTACGAGCAGTACTTC
NA,TRBJ1-2,TRBD1,TRBV5-1,CASSLAGQGGYTF,TGCGCCAGCAGCTTGGCCGGACAGGGGGGCTACACCTTC
NA,TRBJ2-6,NA,TRBV4-3,CASSQDKSLLAAGANVLTF,TGCGCCAGCAGCCAAGATAAGTCGCTACTGGCGGCTGGGGCCAATGTCCTGACTTTC
NA,TRBJ2-5,TRBD1,TRBV2,CASSVDRGLEETQYF,TGTGCCAGCAGTGTTGACAGGGGGCTTGAAGAGACCCAGTACTTC
NA,TRBJ2-4,NA,TRBV12-3/TRBV12-4,CASSLAGGHSYF,TGTGCCAGCAGCCTCGCCGGGGGGCATTCCTACTTC
NA,TRBJ2-5,TRBD2,TRBV5-4,CASSGPTSGGPASGTQYF,TGTGCCAGCAGCGGCCCAACTAGCGGGGGGCCGGCCTCGGGGACCCAGTACTTC